This T cell receptor beta chain was obtained from a study of OX40 agonist ivuxolimab in advanced cancers. Germline V gives CDR1 SQVTM, CDR2 ANQGSEA. Trimming left V 4 bases short and J 4 bases short, with 16 bases between. The CDR3 contains 14 residues. General observations from the study: Antigen specificity remained undetermined for the expanded peripheral T cells.

TCRdb's table, derived via immunoSEQ multiplex PCR, lists solely in-frame clones and lacks some. The repertoire holds 40,000 to 65,000 clones, with around 82% as singletons. On this clone: Its specificity is not known.

The sample consisted of CD4+ or CD8+ T cells sorted from blood, taken in a trial of the OX40 agonist ivuxolimab. The chain is built from TRBV29-1 and TRBJ1-2, with TRBD1 as a possible D gene (5 bases). This sequence was found in an adult with an advanced solid tumor such as melanoma, head and neck, liver or kidney cancer. In DNA form, the CDR3 reads TGCAGCGTTGTAGTCGGGACGATAATCTATGGCTACACCTTC. Translation gives CSVVVGTIIYGYTF. The whole variable domain, filled in from reference TRBV29-1 and TRBJ1-2, reads SAVISQKPSRDICQRGTSLTIQCQVDSQVTMMFWYRQQPGQSLTLIATANQGSEATYESGFVIDKFPISRPNLTFSTLTVSNMSPEDSSIYLCSVVVGTIIYGYTFGSGTRLTVV.